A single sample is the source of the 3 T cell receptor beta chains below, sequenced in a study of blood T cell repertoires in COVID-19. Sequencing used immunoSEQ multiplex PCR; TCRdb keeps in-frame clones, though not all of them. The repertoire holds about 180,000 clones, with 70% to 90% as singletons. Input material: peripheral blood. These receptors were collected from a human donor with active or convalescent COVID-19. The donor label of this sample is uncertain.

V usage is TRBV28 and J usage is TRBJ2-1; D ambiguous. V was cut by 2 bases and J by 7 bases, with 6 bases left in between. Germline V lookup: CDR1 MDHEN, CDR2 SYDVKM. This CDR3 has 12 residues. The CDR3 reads CASSLLGNEQFF. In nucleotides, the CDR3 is TGTGCCAGCAGTTTACTCGGGAATGAGCAGTTCTTC.

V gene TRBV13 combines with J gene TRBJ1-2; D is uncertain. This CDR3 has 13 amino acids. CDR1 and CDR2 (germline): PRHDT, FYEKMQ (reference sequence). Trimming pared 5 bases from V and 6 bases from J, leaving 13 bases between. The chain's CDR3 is CASSQGYGNGYTF. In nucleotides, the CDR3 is TGTGCCAGCAGCCAAGGGTACGGGAATGGCTACACCTTC. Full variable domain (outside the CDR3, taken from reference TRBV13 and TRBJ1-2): AAGVIQSPRHLIKEKRETATLKCYPIPRHDTVYWYQQGPGQDPQFLISFYEKMQSDKGSIPDRFSAQQFSDYHSELNMSSLELGDSALYFCASSQGYGNGYTFGSGTRLTVV.

The CDR3 spells CASSGEGPETQYF. The CDR3 region has the DNA TGTGCCAGCAGCGGGGAGGGCCCAGAGACCCAGTACTTC. V gene TRBV11-1 combines with J gene TRBJ2-5; TRBD2 aligns across 7 bases. Germline V lookup: CDR1 SGHAT, CDR2 FQDESV (reference sequence). This CDR3 is 13 amino acids long. The junction had 4 bases not matched to a gene; V was cut back by 5 bases and J by 4 bases.